This T cell receptor (beta chain) was identified during a study of OX40 agonist ivuxolimab in advanced cancers. Study outcomes and limitations: CD8+ T cells showed, on average, more clonal expansion than CD4+ cells. Not determined was the antigen specificity of the expanded peripheral T cells.

This clone has more than one count but fewer than ten. Its target is unknown. This table comes from immunoSEQ multiplex PCR, and its TCRdb copy is limited to in-frame clones, with some not included. The sample gives approximately 52,000 clones, approximately 85% of which show up once; roughly 9.9% is in the top ten. The cohort excluded patients with autoimmune disease history or systemic immunosuppression. With 0 bases removed from V and 2 bases from J, the gap between germline ends came to 10 bases. The CDR3 is 16 residues long. Germline values: CDR1 KGHSH, CDR2 LQKENI. V gene TRBV18 combines with J gene TRBJ2-2; D uncertain. The sequence was collected from an adult with an advanced solid tumor such as melanoma, head and neck, liver or kidney cancer. This specimen was CD4+ or CD8+ T cells sorted from blood, taken in a trial of the OX40 agonist ivuxolimab. The DNA of the CDR3 is TGTGCCAGCTCACCACCGAGTCAAACCAACACCGGGGAGCTGTTTTTT. As protein: CASSPPSQTNTGELFF.